This entry describes one TCR beta chain. No antigen is known for it. It has no much larger one-base neighbor in the sample; base qualities were not kept. Sorted unstimulated T cells and proliferating T cells recovered from mixed lymphocyte reactions underwent TCRbeta CDR3 sequencing. Fresh whole blood from fewer than 12 HLA-typed healthy donors was used to isolate PBMCs. To map where alloreactive clones came from, unstimulated CD4+ non-regulatory T cells were FACS-sorted. V loses 5 bases of germline sequence and J loses 4 bases, and the interval between the two ends is 11 bases. The CDR3 sequence holds 14 residues, the cysteine and phenylalanine included. Here the CDR3 DNA is all that survives: 42 bases in frame from base 1. According to the germline V gene, CDR1 reads MDHEN and CDR2 reads SYDVKM. This specimen comes from a study of siplizumab effects on memory and regulatory T cells (dated by TCRdb to about 2019). A note on the overall study: The study examined how the anti-CD2 antibody siplizumab affects alloreactive T-cell subsets in allogeneic mixed lymphocyte reactions built from human PBMCs. The full study reports these points: No functional confirmation was obtained for the suppressive function of proliferating Tregs from siplizumab cultures. Unstimulated naive T cells appeared more diverse than memory T cells, and naive cells seemed to contribute substantially to the alloresponse. The cumulative frequency of alloreactive sequences traceable to unstimulated CD4+ memory T cells was significantly reduced by siplizumab. Roughly 80-97% of proliferating CD4+ or CD8+ clones could not be assigned a naive or memory phenotype. Because sequences below about 10^-5 frequency were poorly captured, only a minor fraction of alloreactive clones could be mapped to unstimulated subsets. Of the alloreactive CD4+ clones that could be mapped, the Treg-derived share averaged about 63% with siplizumab compared with about 25% in control reactions.

The library was made by the immunoSEQ multiplex PCR assay. Each sample had some 10^5 TCR templates assayed by the deep sequencing platform. Genomic DNA extracted from sorted T cells was used for TCRbeta CDR3 sequencing. For the original study's pipeline: The R programming language was used for clonal analysis of the TCRbeta CDR3 data. Unstimulated samples were compared with post-reaction CFSE-low samples to define alloreactive CD4+ and CD8+ clones. Regulatory or non-regulatory origin was assigned to alloreactive CD4+ clones by matching of sequences to sorted unstimulated Treg and non-Treg repertoires. TCRdb's version of the immuneACCESS table is confined to in-frame rearrangements and falls short of the full clone set. An unresolved V gene accounts for under half of the shortfall where checked; the remainder is of unknown origin. V and J calls and clone size are copied from that table; D and trimming were computed from the DNA. The sample includes 95,000 to 100,000 clones, with about nine tenths observed a single time. In total, the top ten clones hold around 11% of the sample.

The chain links TRBV28 with TRBJ1-4, with TRBD1 as a weak D call on 5 bases. The TCR was taken from a human donor in good health. Sequencing used non-Treg CD4+ T cells sorted from blood. The intended sense of this specimen's cell subset or site label: FACS-sorted unstimulated CD4+ non-regulatory T cells. For the CDR3, the sequence is CASSGREFNEKLFF. In nucleotides, the sequence is TGTGCCAGCAGTGGCAGGGAGTTTAATGAAAAACTGTTTTTT.